Given below is one TCR beta chain in context. Its antigen remains unidentified. Germline lookup yields CDR1 LNHDA and CDR2 SQIVND (reference sequence). With 0 bases clipped from V and 4 bases from J, the junction kept 12 bases outside the gene matches. The CDR3 loop spans 18 amino acids. Cultured cells yielded isolated CD4+ T cells after 10 to 11 days. The sample originates from a study of vaccination effects on CD4 cells after COVID-19. The table came from immunoSEQ multiplex PCR; TCRdb's copy has only in-frame clones and leaves some out. The table has approximately 40,000 clones, over 80% seen once. This clonotype originated in a human donor who received a COVID-19 vaccine. The source was CD4+ T cells from PBMCs cultured without peptide, collected before COVID-19 vaccination. The V and J genes are TRBV19 and TRBJ1-1; 9 bases agree with TRBD1. CDR3 DNA: TGTGCCAGTAGTATAGACCCCCTGGGACAGGGCGATGGCACTGAAGCTTTCTTT. It encodes CASSIDPLGQGDGTEAFF.